This TCR beta chain was identified during a study of response to subunit inactivated influenza vaccine. Study-level results: Few new T cells, the authors suggested, are recruited by each seasonal influenza vaccination.

This clonotype turned up a few times. Its antigen is unidentified. CDR1 is SEHNR, CDR2 FQNEAQ, per germline (reference sequence). The CDR3 loop spans 12 amino acids. The ends were cut back, 8 bases at V and 0 bases at J, with 6 bases in the middle. Each CDR3 protein is one row after TCRdb ran MiXCR on the RT-PCR reads. The sample has more than 200,000 distinct CDR3 sequences, less than 15% seen once. V and J are TRBV7-9 and TRBJ2-3; D gene ambiguous. The TCR sequence derives from a man in his fifties who received an inactivated influenza vaccine. The sample consisted of non-naive T cells sorted from PBMCs, taken 14 days before vaccination. The CDR3 bases are TGTGCCAGCTTAGGTAGCACAGATACGCAGTATTTT. Its translation is CASLGSTDTQYF.